This entry lists 28 T cell receptor beta chains sequenced from one sample in a study of CD8+ T cells in alopecia areata. The authors extracted RNA and reverse transcribed it into cDNA as the sequencing template. Measured with immunoSEQ multiplex PCR; TCRdb has only the in-frame clones, and not every one. The sample contains about 210,000 clones, 43% of which appear only once. Treatment noted: oral pan-JAK inhibitor, 5-10 mg twice daily. The input for sequencing was CD4+ T cells sorted from blood, taken around week 37, from a patient treated with tofacitinib. These receptors originate from a human donor with alopecia areata.

This clone was counted between two and nine times. CDR3 in amino acids: CATSREEFTDTQYF. For the CDR3, the DNA is TGTGCCACCAGCAGAGAGGAGTTTACAGATACGCAGTATTTT. The chain joins TRBV15 to TRBJ2-3, with D unclear. The CDR3 is 14 residues long. V lost 0 bases and J 3 bases, leaving 7 bases between the germline ends. Germline assignment: CDR1 LNHNV and CDR2 YYDKDF (reference sequence).

V is TRBV7-8 and J is TRBJ2-1, with D tentatively TRBD2 (5 bases). Germline values: CDR1 SGHVS, CDR2 FQNEAQ. Deletions cut 2 bases from V and 6 bases from J, with 11 bases between. This CDR3 comprises 14 residues. The CDR3 sequence: CASSLSSGGNEQFF. CDR3 DNA: TGTGCCAGCAGCTTATCCAGCGGAGGCAATGAGCAGTTCTTC.

This clone was seen a few times. The chain uses TRBV27 and TRBJ1-1, with D maybe TRBD1 (6 bases). Per germline, CDR1 MNHEY and CDR2 SMNVEV (reference sequence). With 0 bases removed from V and 14 bases from J, the gap between germline ends came to 16 bases. This CDR3 is built from 13 residues. The CDR3, as DNA: TGTGCCAGCAGTTTATCGAAAGGGGGTCGAAACTTCTTT. Protein product: CASSLSKGGRNFF.

This clone was recorded a few times. The gene calls are TRBV4-2 and TRBJ2-3, with 8 bases that match TRBD2. This CDR3 is built from 17 residues. Germline V gene lookup returns CDR1 LGHNA and CDR2 YNFKEQ. J lost 6 bases, V lost 8 bases, and 19 bases had no gene match. CDR3 residues: CASGRRNSAGVGDTQYF. CDR3 DNA: TGTGCCAGCGGTCGGCGCAACTCAGCGGGAGTAGGGGATACGCAGTATTTT.

The gene calls are TRBV11-2 and TRBJ2-3; no firm D call. This CDR3 spans 14 amino acids. Trimming cost V 1 base and J 2 bases, with 7 bases left between them. Germline assignment: CDR1 SGHAT and CDR2 FQNNGV. The CDR3 DNA is TGTGCCAGCAGCTTAGTCAGTTACACAGATACGCAGTATTTT. It codes for CASSLVSYTDTQYF.

The rearrangement uses TRBV25-1 and TRBJ1-5; the D is unclear. CDR3 length equals 13 residues. CDR1 is MGHDK and CDR2 is SYGVNS in the germline V gene. Trimming pared 8 bases from V and 2 bases from J, leaving 10 bases between. Here the CDR3 DNA reads TGTGCCAGCTCTGGCTTCGGCAATCAGCCCCAGCATTTT. This translates into CASSGFGNQPQHF.

The chain is built from TRBV29-1 and TRBJ2-3; D remains ambiguous. The CDR3 spans 15 residues. Deletions cut 5 bases from V and 7 bases from J, with 22 bases between. Germline values: CDR1 SQVTM, CDR2 ANQGSEA. The DNA for the CDR3 is TGCAGCGTTACCGACCCGCAAGTCCGGCGTAATACGCAGTATTTT. It encodes CSVTDPQVRRNTQYF.

This clone was observed a few times. This chain uses TRBV5-1 with TRBJ2-3; the D gene could be TRBD1 or TRBD2 (5 bases each). This CDR3 region has 14 residues. Germline V gene data show CDR1 as SGHRS and CDR2 as YFSETQ. V gave up 5 bases and J gave up 4 bases, with 14 bases separating them. The CDR3 reads CASRRSGQADTQYF. The CDR3 DNA sequence: TGCGCCAGCAGGAGGTCGGGGCAGGCAGATACGCAGTATTTT.

This clone showed up just a few times. CDR3 nucleotides: TGTGCCAGCCCGGAACGGTTTAAGGGTGAAGCTTTCTTT. Translated, it gives CASPERFKGEAFF. V gene TRBV5-8 combines with J gene TRBJ1-1, with D hard to call. V was cut by 7 bases and J by 7 bases, with 17 bases left in between. The CDR3 is 13 amino acids. Per germline, CDR1 SGHTS and CDR2 YDEGEE.

V usage is TRBV28 and J usage is TRBJ2-1; 13 nucleotides agree with TRBD2. CDR1 MDHEN and CDR2 SYDVKM come from the germline V gene. This CDR3 is built from 16 residues. V gave up 7 bases and J gave up 6 bases; unmatched junction bases: 9. This CDR3 is CASTNLLAGGPNEQFF. The DNA of the CDR3 is TGTGCCAGCACCAATCTACTAGCGGGAGGGCCCAATGAGCAGTTCTTC.

The chain is built from TRBV6-1 and TRBJ2-3, with 8 bases that match TRBD2. The CDR3 contains 17 residues. V gave up 3 bases and J gave up 3 bases; unmatched junction bases: 11. Germline V lookup: CDR1 MNHNS, CDR2 SASEGT. The CDR3 spells CASSDLHGRAATDTQYF. The CDR3 DNA sequence: TGTGCCAGCAGTGACCTCCACGGGAGGGCCGCGACAGATACGCAGTATTTT.

This clone was picked up a small number of times. The gene calls are TRBV6-5 and TRBJ2-1, with 13 bases fitting TRBD2. Losses at the gene ends were 4 bases for V and 6 bases for J; bases not matched to a gene: 6. Germline CDR1 is MNHEY and CDR2 is SVGAGI. The CDR3 extends over 16 amino acids. For the CDR3, the DNA is TGTGCCAGCAGTTCTTCCGGGACTAGCGGGATCAATGAGCAGTTCTTC. Its protein product is CASSSSGTSGINEQFF.

The chain recombines TRBV29-1 with TRBJ1-3, with D uncertain. The CDR3 is made up of 13 amino acids. CDR1 and CDR2 from the germline V gene are SQVTM and ANQGSEA. Trimming left V 5 bases short and J 0 bases short, with 8 bases between. This chain's CDR3 is CSVIPSSGNTIYF. As DNA, the CDR3 is TGCAGCGTTATCCCCAGCTCTGGAAACACCATATATTTT.

The J gene is TRBJ2-2, the V gene TRBV19; 7 nucleotides line up with TRBD1. The length of the CDR3 is 14 residues. Trimming removed 5 bases from V and 5 bases from J; junction bases left unmatched: 5. Germline V gives CDR1 LNHDA, CDR2 SQIVND (reference sequence). DNA for the CDR3: TGTGCCAGTAGTCCGAGGACAGGAACCGGGGAGCTGTTTTTT. It specifies CASSPRTGTGELFF. The variable domain in full, completed from reference TRBV19 and TRBJ2-2, reads DGGITQSPKYLFRKEGQNVTLSCEQNLNHDAMYWYRQDPGQGLRLIYYSQIVNDFQKGDIAEGYSVSREKKESFPLTVTSAQKNPTAFYLCASSPRTGTGELFFGEGSRLTVL.

This clone was seen only a few times. Other nucleotide sequences in the sample specify the same CDR3. The chain recombines TRBV30 with TRBJ2-2; D call uncertain. Per the germline V gene, CDR1 is GTSNPN and CDR2 is SVGIG (reference sequence). V was pared by 5 bases and J by 0 bases, with 4 bases between. This CDR3 contains 12 residues. The CDR3 here is CAWSANTGELFF. DNA for the CDR3: TGTGCCTGGTCCGCGAACACCGGGGAGCTGTTTTTT. Complete variable domain (other parts from reference TRBV30 and TRBJ2-2): SQTIHQWPATLVQPVGSPLSLECTVEGTSNPNLYWYRQAAGRGLQLLFYSVGIGQISSEVPQNLSASRPQDRQFILSSKKLLLSDSGFYLCAWSANTGELFFGEGSRLTVL.

This clone showed up just once. This chain joins TRBV5-1 and TRBJ2-3; TRBD2 might be the D (6 bases). The CDR3 is 15 amino acids. Germline V gives CDR1 SGHRS, CDR2 YFSETQ. Trimming removed 4 bases at V and 4 bases at J, with 16 bases between. The DNA for the CDR3 is TGCGCCAGCAGCGGCCGAGGTAGCGGATCAGATACGCAGTATTTT. Amino acid sequence: CASSGRGSGSDTQYF.

This clone has just a few counts. This chain joins TRBV15 and TRBJ2-7; the D is unclear. The V and J ends lost 5 bases and 0 bases respectively, with 11 bases between them. There are 14 residues in the CDR3. Germline lookup yields CDR1 LNHNV and CDR2 YYDKDF (reference sequence). Here the CDR3 DNA reads TGTGCCACCAGCCCCCGTTGGGCCTCCTACGAGCAGTACTTC. This gives the protein CATSPRWASYEQYF.

The V gene is TRBV14, the J gene TRBJ2-1, with TRBD2 identical over 13 bases. Per germline, CDR1 SGHDN and CDR2 FVKESK. This CDR3 has 15 amino acids. V lost 4 bases and J lost 10; bases outside the gene matches: 7. This CDR3 reads CASSPSELAGGEQFF. CDR3 sequence (DNA): TGTGCCAGCAGCCCCAGCGAACTAGCGGGAGGGGAGCAGTTCTTC.

This clone was seen only once. The chain carries TRBV5-1 and TRBJ2-1; maybe TRBD2 (5 bases). This CDR3 region has 13 residues. Germline V gives CDR1 SGHRS, CDR2 YFSETQ. Between the trimmed V and J ends, which lost 0 bases and 6 bases, there was a span of 7 bases. CDR3 residues: CASSLGGSNEQFF. The CDR3 DNA is TGCGCCAGCAGCTTGGGAGGGTCCAATGAGCAGTTCTTC.

This clone showed up just a few times. The V and J genes are TRBV28 and TRBJ2-3; D unclear. V shed 4 bases and J shed 0 bases, with 8 bases lying between them. CDR1 and CDR2 (germline): MDHEN, SYDVKM. The CDR3 spans 14 residues. The DNA of the CDR3 is TGTGCCAGCAGTTCTGGCGCGAGCACAGATACGCAGTATTTT. As protein: CASSSGASTDTQYF.

This clone has only a few counts. Additional DNA sequences in this sample encode the identical CDR3. The V gene is TRBV25-1, the J gene TRBJ2-5, with D hard to call. The CDR3 covers 11 residues. The V end lost 4 bases, the J end lost 2 bases, and 2 bases lay between the germline ends. Germline values: CDR1 MGHDK, CDR2 SYGVNS. The CDR3 DNA reads TGTGCCAGCAGTGTGCAAGAGACCCAGTACTTC. Translation gives CASSVQETQYF.

Points on this clone: A read error is the likely source, as a far larger clone sits one nucleotide away. The rearrangement links TRBV7-2 to TRBJ2-2; 9 bases match TRBD2. The J segment lost 5 bases and the V segment lost 6 bases, leaving 10 bases of the junction unmatched. Germline V gene sequence: CDR1 SGHTA, CDR2 FQGNSA. The CDR3 length is 16 residues. The CDR3 DNA follows: TGTGCCAGCAGACAGAGCGGGAGGCGGCGTACCGGGGAGCTGTTTTTT. As protein: CASRQSGRRRTGELFF.

The chain combines TRBV7-9 with TRBJ2-1; D call uncertain. The CDR3 is made up of 14 amino acids. Trimming stripped 2 bases from V and 8 bases from J, with 13 bases between. Germline loops: CDR1 SEHNR, CDR2 FQNEAQ (reference sequence). The CDR3 reads CASSLRKPWDEQFF. The DNA of the CDR3 is TGTGCCAGCAGCTTACGTAAGCCCTGGGATGAGCAGTTCTTC.

The chain recombines TRBV11-2 with TRBJ1-2; D might be TRBD1 (6 bases). The CDR3 is 13 residues long. Germline CDR1 SGHAT, CDR2 FQNNGV. The ends were cut back, 5 bases at V and 8 bases at J, with 15 bases in the middle. The CDR3 DNA reads as TGTGCCAGCAGCCGACTAGGGGGGGACGGCTACACCTTC. Translation gives CASSRLGGDGYTF.

The chain uses TRBV5-6 and TRBJ2-1; D not resolved. V lost 3 bases, J lost 10 bases, and 8 bases lay in between. This CDR3 spans 11 amino acids. CDR1 and CDR2 from the germline V gene are SGHDT and YYEEEE. DNA of the CDR3: TGTGCCAGCAGCTCCCGGGTGGAGCAGTTCTTC. Its protein product is CASSSRVEQFF.

The J gene is TRBJ2-7, the V gene TRBV20-1; D ambiguous. Trimming removed 5 bases from V and 7 bases from J, with 9 bases in between. Germline CDR1 reads DFQATT; CDR2 reads SNEGSKA (reference sequence). The length of the CDR3 is 10 residues. CDR3 in amino acids: CSAYFGEQYF. Here the CDR3 DNA reads TGCAGTGCTTACTTCGGGGAGCAGTACTTC.

The rearrangement uses TRBV29-1 and TRBJ2-3; 8 nucleotides line up with TRBD2. Trimming took 5 bases from V and 5 from J; bases not matched to a gene: 9. The CDR3 is 14 residues long. In germline, CDR1 is SQVTM, CDR2 ANQGSEA. The DNA for the CDR3 is TGCAGCGTTTTACTAGCGGTGGGAGGAGATACGCAGTATTTT. Amino acid sequence: CSVLLAVGGDTQYF.

The V gene is TRBV2, the J gene TRBJ1-1; possibly TRBD1 for D (5 bases). V lost 3 bases to trimming and J lost 1 base, with 6 bases between them. Germline values: CDR1 SNHLY, CDR2 FYNNEI. The CDR3 contains 13 residues. CDR3 DNA sequence: TGTGCCAGCAGTGAGCAGGGGAACACTGAAGCTTTCTTT. It yields the protein CASSEQGNTEAFF.